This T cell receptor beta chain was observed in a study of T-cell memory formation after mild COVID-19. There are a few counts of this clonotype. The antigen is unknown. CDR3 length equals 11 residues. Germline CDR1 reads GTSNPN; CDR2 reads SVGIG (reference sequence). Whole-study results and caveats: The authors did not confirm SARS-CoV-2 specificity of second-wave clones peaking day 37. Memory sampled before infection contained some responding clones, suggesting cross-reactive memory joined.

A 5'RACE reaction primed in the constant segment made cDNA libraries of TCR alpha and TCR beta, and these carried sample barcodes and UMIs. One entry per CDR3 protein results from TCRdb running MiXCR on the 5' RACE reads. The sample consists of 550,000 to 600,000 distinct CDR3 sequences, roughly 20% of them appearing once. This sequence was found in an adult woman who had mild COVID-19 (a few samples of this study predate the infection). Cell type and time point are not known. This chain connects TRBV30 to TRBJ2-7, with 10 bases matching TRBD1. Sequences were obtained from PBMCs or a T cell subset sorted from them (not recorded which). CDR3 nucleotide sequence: TGTGTAGGGGACAGGGGCTACGAGCAGTACTTC. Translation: CVGDRGYEQYF.